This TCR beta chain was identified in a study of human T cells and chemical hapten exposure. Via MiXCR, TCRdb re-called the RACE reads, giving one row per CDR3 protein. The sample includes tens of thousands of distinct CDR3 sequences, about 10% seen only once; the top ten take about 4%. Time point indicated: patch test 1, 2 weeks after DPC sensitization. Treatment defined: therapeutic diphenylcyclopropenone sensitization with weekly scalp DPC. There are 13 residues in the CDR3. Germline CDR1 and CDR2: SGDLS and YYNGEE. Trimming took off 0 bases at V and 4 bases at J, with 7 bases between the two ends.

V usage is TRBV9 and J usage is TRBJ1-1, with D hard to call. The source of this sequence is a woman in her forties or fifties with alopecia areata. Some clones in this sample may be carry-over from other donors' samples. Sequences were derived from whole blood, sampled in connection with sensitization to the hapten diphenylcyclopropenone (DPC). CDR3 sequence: CASSVEWGTEAFF. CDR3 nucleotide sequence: TGTGCCAGCAGCGTAGAATGGGGCACTGAAGCTTTCTTT.